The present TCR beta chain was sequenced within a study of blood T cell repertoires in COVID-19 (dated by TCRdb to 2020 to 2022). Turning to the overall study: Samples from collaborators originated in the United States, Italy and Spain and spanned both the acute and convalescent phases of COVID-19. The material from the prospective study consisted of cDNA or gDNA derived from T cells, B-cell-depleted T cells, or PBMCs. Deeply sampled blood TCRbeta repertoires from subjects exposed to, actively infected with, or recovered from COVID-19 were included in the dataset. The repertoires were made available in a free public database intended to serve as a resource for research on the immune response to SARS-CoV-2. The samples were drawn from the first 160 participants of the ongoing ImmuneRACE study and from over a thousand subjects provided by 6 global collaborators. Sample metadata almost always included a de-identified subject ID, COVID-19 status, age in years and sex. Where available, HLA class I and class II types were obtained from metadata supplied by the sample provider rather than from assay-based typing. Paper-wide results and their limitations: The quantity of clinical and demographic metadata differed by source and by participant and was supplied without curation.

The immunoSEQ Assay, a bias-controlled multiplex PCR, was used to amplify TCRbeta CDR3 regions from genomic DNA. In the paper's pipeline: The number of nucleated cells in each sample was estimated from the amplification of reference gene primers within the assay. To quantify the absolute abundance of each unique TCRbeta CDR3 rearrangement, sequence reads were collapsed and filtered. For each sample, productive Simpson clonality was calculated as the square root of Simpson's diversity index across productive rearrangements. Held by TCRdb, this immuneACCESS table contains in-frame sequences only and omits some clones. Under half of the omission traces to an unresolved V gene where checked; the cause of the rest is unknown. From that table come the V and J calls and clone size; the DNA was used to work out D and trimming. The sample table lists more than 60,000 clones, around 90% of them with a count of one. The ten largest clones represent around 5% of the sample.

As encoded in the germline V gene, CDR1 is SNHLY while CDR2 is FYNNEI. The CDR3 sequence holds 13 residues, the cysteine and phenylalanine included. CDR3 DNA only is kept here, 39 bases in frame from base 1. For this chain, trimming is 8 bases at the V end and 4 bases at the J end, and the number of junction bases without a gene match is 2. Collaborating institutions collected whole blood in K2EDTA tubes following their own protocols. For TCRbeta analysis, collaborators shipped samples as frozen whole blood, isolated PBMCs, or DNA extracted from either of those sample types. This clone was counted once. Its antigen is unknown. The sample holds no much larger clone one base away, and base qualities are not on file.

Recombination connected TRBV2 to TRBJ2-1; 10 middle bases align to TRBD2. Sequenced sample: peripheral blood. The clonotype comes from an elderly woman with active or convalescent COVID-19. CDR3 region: CASRLAGYNEQFF. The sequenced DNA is TGTGCCAGCCGACTAGCGGGTTACAATGAGCAGTTCTTC.